The next 10 T cell receptor beta chains were all read from a single sample in a study of monozygotic twins with inflammatory bowel disease. From the 5' RACE reads, TCRdb lists one entry per CDR3 protein and no DNA. The listing contains approximately 400,000 distinct CDR3 sequences. The sequenced material came from blood. The source of these receptors is a human donor with ulcerative colitis or Crohn's disease, or a healthy co-twin of an affected twin (not recorded which).

The chain is built from TRBV5-5 and TRBJ2-1; TCRdb indicates TRBD2, and absent DNA this call remains unverified. Per germline, CDR1 SGHKS and CDR2 YYEKEE (reference sequence). The CDR3 contains 15 residues. CDR3: CASSGRGAIWDEQFF.

The gene calls are TRBV29-1 and TRBJ2-7; TCRdb picks TRBD2, but there is no DNA to check that call. The CDR3 spans 12 residues. Looked up from germline, CDR1 is SQVTM and CDR2 is ANQGSEA. CDR3 sequence reads: CSVASSGYEQYF.

V and J are TRBV27 and TRBJ1-5. CDR1 and CDR2 from the germline V gene are MNHEY and SMNVEV (reference sequence). The CDR3 sequence is 15 residues long. The CDR3: CASSFGTASNQPQHF.

The V call is TRBV28, the J call TRBJ2-5; the TCRdb D gene call, TRBD2, has no DNA to confirm it. CDR3 length: 14 amino acids. In germline, CDR1 is MDHEN, CDR2 SYDVKM. CDR3 sequence: CASSLLAGRETQYF.

J is TRBJ2-3 and V is TRBV7-3. CDR3 size: 14 residues. Germline CDR1 reads SGHTA; CDR2 reads FQGTGA. CDR3 loop: CASSLSASTDTQYF.

V usage is TRBV27 and J usage is TRBJ2-5; TCRdb lists TRBD1, though no DNA is available to test this call. The CDR3 extends over 14 amino acids. CDR1 is MNHEY and CDR2 is SMNVEV in the germline V gene (reference sequence). The CDR3 is CASSFLGQGETQYF.

CDR3: CASRPQGQYNYGYTF. The chain couples TRBV6-1 to TRBJ1-2; the TRBD1 assignment by TCRdb is unverifiable without DNA. The CDR3 has 15 amino acids. Germline V CDR1 and CDR2: MNHNS, SASEGT.

The V gene is TRBV27, the J gene TRBJ2-7; there is no DNA to check the TCRdb D call of TRBD2. The CDR3 is made up of 15 amino acids. Per the germline V gene, CDR1 is MNHEY and CDR2 is SMNVEV (reference sequence). The CDR3 is CASSPAGGGSYEQYF.

The chain carries TRBV20-1 and TRBJ2-6. Germline assignment: CDR1 DFQATT and CDR2 SNEGSKA (reference sequence). The CDR3 runs to 14 residues. Here the CDR3 reads CSATVFSGANVLTF.

CDR3 residues: CASRRGQKQETQYF. This rearrangement joins TRBV3-1 to TRBJ2-5; TCRdb calls TRBD1, which cannot be checked without DNA. The CDR3 is 14 amino acids. Germline-derived CDR1 and CDR2 are LGHDT and YNNKEL (reference sequence).